The clone carrying this T cell receptor beta chain was seen ten or more times. Germline CDR1 reads ENHRY; CDR2 reads SYGVKD. This CDR3 comprises 16 residues. Between the trimmed V and J ends, which lost 0 bases and 2 bases, there was a span of 14 bases. The data are from a study of read filtering for tumor transcriptome and immune sequencing. Study background: Patients were some 16 male and some 13 female, mean age 65.9 years, range about 47 to 85. TCR-mapped reads were about 3.5 to 10.27 million with IR-seq versus roughly 80 to 1,300 with RNA-seq.

This library used approximately 370 ng RNA and molecular barcoded adaptors spanning alpha/delta and beta/gamma chains. TCRdb processed the reads anew with MiXCR; each CDR3 protein has one entry. The data contain 100,000 to 150,000 distinct CDR3 sequences, over 10% of them seen just once; the ten biggest clones take up roughly 7.6%. This clonotype was obtained from a donor aged 40 or older with multiple myeloma. The chain links TRBV10-3 to TRBJ2-7, with a tentative D call TRBD2 (5 bases). Sequencing input: a population of CD138-negative cells sorted from bone marrow. CDR3 sequence (DNA): TGTGCCATCAGTGAGTCTCAACTAGTGGGGACCTACGAGCAGTACTTC. Its protein is CAISESQLVGTYEQYF.